The TCR beta chain under discussion was sequenced for a study of beta chain features in type 1 diabetes (dated by TCRdb to the late 2010s). With respect to the entire study: No differences in mean age, gender distribution, total cell number or subset yield were found between patients and healthy donors. In the study, TCRB repertoires of sorted circulating CD4+ T cell subsets from recently diagnosed type 1 diabetes patients were compared with those of matched healthy donors. Naive and central memory subsets were obtained from all 30 or so donors, but regulatory and stem cell-like memory subsets were isolated from only 8 patients and roughly 8 healthy donors. A total of 85 million to 140 million sorted cells were examined across all samples, and the number of cells per subset was strongly correlated with RNA yield.

A remark on this clone: Its antigen has not been determined. No base qualities exist here, and no much larger clone lies one base off it.

The paper's findings and limits, for the study overall: Fewer insertions and more nucleotide deletions at VDJ recombination sites were observed in patients with type 1 diabetes, implying thymic rearrangement abnormalities. Because small numbers of individuals were included in the HLA sub-analyses, any influence of HLA type on TCRB rearrangement was left unresolved. Type 1 diabetes patients showed a moderate but significant shortening of TCRB CDR3 length in all four CD4+ subsets. Because cDNA rather than genomic DNA was sequenced, highly expressing activated cells could have been over-represented, although no difference in activation and CD3 levels was found between groups. Naive, central memory and regulatory TCRB repertoires appeared more similar among patients than among healthy donors. PCR might favor shorter templates, but patient and control samples were amplified and corrected together, so any skew would affect both groups equally.

A single peripheral blood draw of about 120 mL on average was collected from each donor into heparinised tubes. Naive, central memory, regulatory and stem cell-like memory CD4+ T cells were sorted on a BD FACSAria II using a panel including CD45RO, CCR7, CD25, CD127, CD95 and CD27. All sorted populations exceeded 95% purity. PBMCs were separated immediately by Lymphoprep density gradient centrifugation and were stained directly, without being cultured. So that batch effects would be minimized, each experiment stained and sorted samples in pairs, pairing one healthy donor with one patient. The High Capacity cDNA Reverse Transcription Kit was used to reverse transcribe all of the isolated RNA, meaning that expressed TCRB transcripts were what got sequenced. Naive, central memory and regulatory T cell samples underwent deep immunoSEQ sequencing, averaging approximately 3.3 million total reads per sample. After sorted cells were lysed in RLT buffer, RNA was extracted with DNase-treated RNeasy Micro or Mini kits, with the choice depending on cell number. Each cell subset was processed separately to prevent cross-contamination, with patient and healthy donor samples processed together. Using the immunoSEQ multiplex PCR, TCRB sequences were amplified from cDNA into 87-bp fragments spanning the CDR3 region. Sequencing of the amplicons was performed on the Illumina HiSeq platform. Concerning the study's data processing: PCR bias was corrected computationally using synthetic template baselines, and reads within Hamming distance 2 were collapsed, with unmergeable singletons discarded. Reads were aligned against IMGT so that V, D and J genes, CDR3 length and insertions or deletions at six rearrangement sites could be assigned. Within each subset, clonotype counts were normalized to the number of sorted cells before true diversity and Gini coefficients were calculated with the tcR R package. Repertoire sharing was quantified using the overlap coefficient calculated on TCRB nucleotide sequences. As a proxy for the pre-selection repertoire, out-of-frame TCRB sequences from naive cells were analyzed. TCRdb mirrors the immuneACCESS table, restricted to in-frame sequences. Some clones are absent from its copies; in checked studies, under half trace to an unresolved V gene, and the reason for the others is unknown. The V and J calls and the clone size are those of that table, but D and trimming were determined from the DNA. The sample table lists about 660,000 clones, over 12% of them with a count of one. 0.03% to 0.045% of the sample comes from the top ten.

From its cysteine to its phenylalanine, the CDR3 spans 15 amino acids. Only the CDR3 DNA is retained, 45 bases long and in frame from the first base. Here V drops 6 bases and J drops 5 bases, and the junction holds 6 bases not matched to any gene. For CDR1 and CDR2, the germline V gene lists MDHEN and SYDVKM. The V and J genes are TRBV28 and TRBJ2-2; TRBD1 agrees with 10 junctional bases. This receptor was taken from a man between 18 and 29 years old with type 1 diabetes. Material: naive CD4+ T cells from blood. Interpreted using the paper, the cell subset or site label stands for: true naive CD4+ T cells. The nucleotide sequence reads as follows: TGTGCCAGCAGCCCCGGGGGACAGGGGACCGGGGAGCTGTTTTTT. Protein translation: CASSPGGQGTGELFF.